The clone carrying this TCR beta chain showed up many times. The antigen remains unidentified. This related bone marrow graft donor gave peripheral blood on the day of marrow donation. The assay was immunoSEQ multiplex PCR, and TCRdb's table has in-frame clones only and misses some. The record shows about 40,000 clones for this sample, with no singletons present. This sample is part of a study of T cells after posttransplantation cyclophosphamide. Study-level points and caveats: TRB clonality was highly associated with recipient CMV seropositivity and reactivation. Skin or GI-infiltrating T cells shared few TRB sequences with blood. Donor-recipient repertoire similarity was low at 1-2 months, rising over year one.

Trimming took 1 base from V and 0 from J, leaving 10 bases between them. The CDR3 length is 15 residues. Germline lookup yields CDR1 MDHEN and CDR2 SYDVKM. The chain has TRBV28 and TRBJ2-7; the D gene is possibly TRBD1 (6 bases). The TCR sequence derives from a woman in her forties or fifties in good health and a related stem cell transplant donor. Input material: PBMCs. The CDR3 is CASSLSLGASYEQYF. The CDR3 DNA is TGTGCCAGCAGTTTATCCCTGGGGGCCTCCTACGAGCAGTACTTC. The variable domain in full, with the rest retrieved from reference TRBV28 and TRBJ2-7, is DVKVTQSSRYLVKRTGEKVFLECVQDMDHENMFWYRQDPGLGLRLIYFSYDVKMKEKGDIPEGYSVSREKKERFSLILESASTNQTSMYLCASSLSLGASYEQYFGPGTRLTVT.